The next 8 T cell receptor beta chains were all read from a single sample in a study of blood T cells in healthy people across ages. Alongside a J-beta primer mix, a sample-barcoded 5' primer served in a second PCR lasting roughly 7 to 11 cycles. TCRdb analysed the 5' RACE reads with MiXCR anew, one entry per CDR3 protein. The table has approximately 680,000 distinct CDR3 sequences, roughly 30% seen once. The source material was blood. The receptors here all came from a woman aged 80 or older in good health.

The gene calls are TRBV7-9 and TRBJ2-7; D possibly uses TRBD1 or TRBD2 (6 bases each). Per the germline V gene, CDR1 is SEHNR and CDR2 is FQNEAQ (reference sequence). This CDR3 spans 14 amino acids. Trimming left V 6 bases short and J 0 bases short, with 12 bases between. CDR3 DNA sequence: TGTGCCAGCAGTCGGGGGCACAGCTCCTACGAGCAGTACTTC. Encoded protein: CASSRGHSSYEQYF.

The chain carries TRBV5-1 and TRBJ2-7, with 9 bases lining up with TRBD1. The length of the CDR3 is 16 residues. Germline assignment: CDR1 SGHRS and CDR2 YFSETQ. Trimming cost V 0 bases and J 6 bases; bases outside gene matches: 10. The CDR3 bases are TGCGCCAGCAGCTTGGAGCCCATCGGACAGGGGCGCGAGCAGTACTTC. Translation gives CASSLEPIGQGREQYF.

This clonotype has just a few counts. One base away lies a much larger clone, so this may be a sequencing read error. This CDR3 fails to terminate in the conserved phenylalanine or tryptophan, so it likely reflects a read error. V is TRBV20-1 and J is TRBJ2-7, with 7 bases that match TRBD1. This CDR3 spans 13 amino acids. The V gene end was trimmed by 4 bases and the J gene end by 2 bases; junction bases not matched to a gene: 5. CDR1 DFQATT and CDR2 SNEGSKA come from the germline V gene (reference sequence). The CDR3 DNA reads TGCAGTGCTAAGGGACAGTCGCCCTACGAGCAGTACTAC. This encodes CSAKGQSPYEQYY.

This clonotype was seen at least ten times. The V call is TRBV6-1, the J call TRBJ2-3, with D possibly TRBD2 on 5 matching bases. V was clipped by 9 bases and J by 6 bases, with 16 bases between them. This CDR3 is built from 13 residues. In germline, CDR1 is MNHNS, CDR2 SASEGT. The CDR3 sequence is CASKDSMQDTQYF. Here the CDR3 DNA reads TGTGCCAGTAAGGACTCGATGCAGGATACGCAGTATTTT.

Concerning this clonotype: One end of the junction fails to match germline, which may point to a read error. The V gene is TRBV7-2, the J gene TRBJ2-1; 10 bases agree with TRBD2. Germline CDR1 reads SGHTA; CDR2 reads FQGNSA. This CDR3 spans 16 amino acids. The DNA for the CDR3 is TGTGCCAGCAGCCTGAAGACTAGCGGGTTCTACAATGAGCAGTATTTC. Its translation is CASSLKTSGFYNEQYF. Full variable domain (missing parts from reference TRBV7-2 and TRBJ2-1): GAGVSQSPSNKVTEKGKDVELRCDPISGHTALYWYRQSLGQGLEFLIYFQGNSAPDKSGLPSDRFSAERTGGSVSTLTIQRTQQEDSAVYLCASSLKTSGFYNEQYFGPGTRLTVL.

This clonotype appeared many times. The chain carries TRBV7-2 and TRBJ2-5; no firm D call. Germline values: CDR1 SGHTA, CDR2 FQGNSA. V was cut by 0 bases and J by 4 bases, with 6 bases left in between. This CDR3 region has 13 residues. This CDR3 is CASSLALRETQYF. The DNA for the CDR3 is TGTGCCAGCAGCTTAGCGCTCAGAGAGACCCAGTACTTC.

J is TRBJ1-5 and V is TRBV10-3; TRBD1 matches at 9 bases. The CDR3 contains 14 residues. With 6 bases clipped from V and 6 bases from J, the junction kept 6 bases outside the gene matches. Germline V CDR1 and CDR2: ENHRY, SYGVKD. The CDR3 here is CAIRADRGGQPQHF. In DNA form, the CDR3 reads TGTGCCATCAGGGCGGACAGGGGAGGTCAGCCCCAGCATTTT.

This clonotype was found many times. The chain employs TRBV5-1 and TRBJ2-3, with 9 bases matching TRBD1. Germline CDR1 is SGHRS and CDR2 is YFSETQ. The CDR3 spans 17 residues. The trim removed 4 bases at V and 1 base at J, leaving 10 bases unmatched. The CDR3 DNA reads TGCGCCAGCAGCCCCGGACAGGGGCTCCCACGCACAGATACGCAGTATTTT. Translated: CASSPGQGLPRTDTQYF.